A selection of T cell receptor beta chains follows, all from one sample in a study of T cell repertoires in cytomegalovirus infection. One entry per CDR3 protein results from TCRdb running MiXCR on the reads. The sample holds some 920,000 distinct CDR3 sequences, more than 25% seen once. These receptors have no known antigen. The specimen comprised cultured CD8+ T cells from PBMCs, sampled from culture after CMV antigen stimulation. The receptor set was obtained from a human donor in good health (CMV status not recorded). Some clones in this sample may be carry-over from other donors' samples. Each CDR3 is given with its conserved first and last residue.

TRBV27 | CASSVSWGQETQYF
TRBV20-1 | CSDGTGGSYNEQFF
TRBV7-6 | CASSVTGGLQDEKLFF
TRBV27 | CASSLGLAAETQYF
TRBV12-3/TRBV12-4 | CASTKDRASTDTQYF
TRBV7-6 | CASSALTGSYNEQFF
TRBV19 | CASSTTPRGDEQFF
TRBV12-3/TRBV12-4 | CASTPSLGGQQIYEQYF
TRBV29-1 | CSAPGTGGADYGYTF
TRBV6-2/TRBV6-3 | CASTMTASLNTEAFF
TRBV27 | CASTPMTGGYTEAFF
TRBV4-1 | CASSQASGGVGYGYTF
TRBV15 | CATSRDGRAGGYTF
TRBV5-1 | CASSGNRVLNGYTF
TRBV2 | CATTAMRDRDTEAFF
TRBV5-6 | CASSPDTAGQLFF
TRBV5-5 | CASTLSGGRRNEQFF
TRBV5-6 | CASSPTSGGYSYNEQFF
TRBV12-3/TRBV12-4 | CASSRTSGNPNEQFF
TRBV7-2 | CASSTFPQGAHQPQHF
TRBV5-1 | CASSRGTSTGETQYF
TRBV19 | CASSGGTYQEYSNQPQHF
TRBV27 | CASSSGGANIQYF
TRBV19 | CASSTTGRREKLFF
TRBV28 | CASYGGALYNEQFF